What follows describes a single TCR beta chain. In the authors' methods: Amplification of reference gene primers provided the estimated nucleated cell counts. The protocol was immunoSEQ multiplex PCR, while the TCRdb copy is restricted to in-frame clones and leaves out a portion. That table is the source of V, J and clone size, and D and trimming were worked out from the DNA. The table has around 21,000 clones, 88% seen once. Per germline, CDR1 SNHLY and CDR2 FYNNEI. The CDR3 runs to 14 residues. V shed 7 bases, J shed 2 bases, and the junction held 7 bases outside the gene matches. These data belong to a study of blood T cell repertoires in COVID-19. Study-level background: COVID-19 samples collected from the United States, Italy and Spain covered acute and convalescent phases. Nucleic acid was either cDNA or gDNA, and it came from T cells, B-cell-depleted T cells, or PBMCs.

This clonotype originated in a human donor in a cohort sampled during active COVID-19. The chain couples TRBV2 to TRBJ1-1, with 7 bases identical to TRBD1. Sequenced material: peripheral blood. The CDR3 DNA follows: TGTGCCAGCACTATAGGACAGGCCAACACTGAAGCTTTCTTT. Amino acids: CASTIGQANTEAFF.